One and the same sample provided the 4 T cell receptor beta chains below, sequenced in a study of glioma-infiltrating T cells. TCR alpha and beta CDR3 regions were amplified from RNA using iRepertoire nested multiplex PCR. TCRdb fed the multiplex PCR reads into MiXCR, producing one record per CDR3 protein. This sample carries more than 300,000 distinct CDR3 sequences, roughly two fifths of them seen once, and the ten largest clones take approximately 12%. Sequencing was carried out using glioma tissue, nonneoplastic brain tissue, or PBMCs (not recorded which). Every receptor here comes from a human donor with low-grade glioma or glioblastoma, undergoing nonglioma brain surgery, or in good health (not recorded which).

The chain is built from TRBV20-1 and TRBJ2-7; tentatively, D is TRBD1 or TRBD2 (6 bases each). V lost 0 bases and J 3 bases, leaving 12 bases between the germline ends. The CDR3 is 14 amino acids. Germline V gene lookup returns CDR1 DFQATT and CDR2 SNEGSKA (reference sequence). In DNA, the CDR3 is TGCAGTGCTAGAGATGCCGGGGGCGACTACGAGCAGTACTTC. It specifies CSARDAGGDYEQYF.

This clonotype was detected only a few times. The CDR3 is CSASGLAGGSYEQYF. The CDR3 DNA sequence: TGCAGTGCTAGCGGACTAGCGGGAGGATCCTACGAGCAGTACTTC. V and J are TRBV20-1 and TRBJ2-7; TRBD2 aligns across 14 bases. The CDR3 loop spans 15 amino acids. The germline gives CDR1 DFQATT, CDR2 SNEGSKA (reference sequence). V gave up 3 bases and J gave up 1 base; unmatched junction bases: 2.

This clonotype was seen just once. The chain couples TRBV28 to TRBJ2-1, with 14 nucleotides matching TRBD2. Germline CDR1 and CDR2: MDHEN and SYDVKM. J lost 2 bases, V lost 4 bases, and 13 bases had no gene match. This CDR3 has 20 residues. CDR3 amino acids: CASSSHQTPTSGRAYNEQFF. The CDR3 nucleotides are TGTGCCAGCAGTTCCCACCAAACACCGACTAGCGGGAGGGCCTACAATGAGCAGTTCTTC.

This clonotype was counted at least ten times. The chain employs TRBV28 and TRBJ1-1; D gene unclear. Trimming shortened V by 5 bases and J by 1 base, and 8 bases separated the two germline ends. The CDR3 covers 13 residues. Germline V gives CDR1 MDHEN, CDR2 SYDVKM. The CDR3 here is CASSILRNTEAFF. CDR3 nucleotide sequence: TGTGCCAGCAGTATCCTACGGAACACTGAAGCTTTCTTT.